The sequence of this TCR beta chain was determined in a study of blood T cells in healthy people across ages. Across the study: For every two T cells, template switching captured about one barcoded beta molecule.

Through a sample-barcoded 5' primer and a J-beta primer mix, a second PCR was run for roughly 7 to 12 cycles. Using its own MiXCR run on the 5' RACE reads, TCRdb lists one record per CDR3 protein. The sample yields 750,000 to 1,000,000 distinct CDR3 sequences, 25% to 30% seen once. Staff drew approximately 9.7 milliliters of peripheral blood from each donor. V was shortened by 8 bases and J by 5 bases, with 15 bases between the two germline ends. The CDR3 covers 14 residues. Germline lookup yields CDR1 MRHNA and CDR2 SNTAGT. This sample also appeared in a second study, on T cells of mothers and their children. That publication notes: The donors comprised a handful of children and their three healthy Caucasian mothers.

The specimen sequenced was blood. This sequence originates from a woman aged 40 to 55 in good health. This chain links TRBV6-4 with TRBJ2-2, with D perhaps TRBD2 (5 bases). CDR3 residues: CASRPERGTGELFF. In DNA form, the CDR3 reads TGTGCCAGCCGTCCGGAGAGAGGGACCGGGGAGCTGTTTTTT.